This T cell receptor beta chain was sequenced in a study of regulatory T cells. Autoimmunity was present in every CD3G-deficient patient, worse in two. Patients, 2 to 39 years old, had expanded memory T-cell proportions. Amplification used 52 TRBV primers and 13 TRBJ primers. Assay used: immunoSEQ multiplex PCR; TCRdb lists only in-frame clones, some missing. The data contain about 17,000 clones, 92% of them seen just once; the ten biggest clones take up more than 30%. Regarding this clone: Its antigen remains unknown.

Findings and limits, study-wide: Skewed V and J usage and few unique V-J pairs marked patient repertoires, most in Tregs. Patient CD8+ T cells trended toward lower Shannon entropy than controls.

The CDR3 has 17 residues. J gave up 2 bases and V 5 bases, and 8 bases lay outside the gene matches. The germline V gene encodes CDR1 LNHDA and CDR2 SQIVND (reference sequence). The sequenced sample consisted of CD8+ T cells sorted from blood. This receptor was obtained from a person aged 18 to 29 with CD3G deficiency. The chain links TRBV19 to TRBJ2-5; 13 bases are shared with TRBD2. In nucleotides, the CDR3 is TGTGCCAGTAGTCAGACTAGCGGGGGGCCCATTCAAGAGACCCAGTACTTC. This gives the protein CASSQTSGGPIQETQYF.